This T cell receptor (beta chain) was documented in a study of blood T cell repertoires in COVID-19. Across the study: Whether acute or convalescent, the COVID-19 samples came from the United States, Italy and Spain.

V was clipped by 6 bases and J by 3 bases; unmatched bases: 4. The CDR3 runs to 14 residues. CDR1 is WNHNN, CDR2 SYGVQD, per germline (reference sequence). Clones were read by immunoSEQ multiplex PCR, and TCRdb kept only the in-frame ones, dropping some. The sample yields 95,000 to 100,000 clones, roughly 92% seen once. The receptor's source is a man between 45 and 60 years old with active COVID-19. Sequencing was performed on peripheral blood. The chain carries TRBV10-1 and TRBJ2-1, with 8 bases identical to TRBD2. The CDR3 DNA reads as TGCGCCAGCAGCGCTAGCGGGTTCTACAATGAGCAGTTCTTC. Translation: CASSASGFYNEQFF.